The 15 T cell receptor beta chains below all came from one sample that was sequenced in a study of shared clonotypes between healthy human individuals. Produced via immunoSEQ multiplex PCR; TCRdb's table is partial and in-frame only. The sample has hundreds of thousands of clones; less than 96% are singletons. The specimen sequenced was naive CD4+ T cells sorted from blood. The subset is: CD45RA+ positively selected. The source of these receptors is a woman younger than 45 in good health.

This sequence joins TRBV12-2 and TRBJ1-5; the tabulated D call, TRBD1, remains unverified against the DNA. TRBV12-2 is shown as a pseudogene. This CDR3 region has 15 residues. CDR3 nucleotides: TGTGCAAGTCGTCCCGACAGGGGGCTAAATCAGCCCCAGCATTTT. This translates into CASRPDRGLNQPQHF.

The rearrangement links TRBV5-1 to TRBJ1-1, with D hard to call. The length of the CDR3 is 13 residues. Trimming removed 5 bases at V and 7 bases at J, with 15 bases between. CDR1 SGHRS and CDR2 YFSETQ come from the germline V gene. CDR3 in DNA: TGCGCCAGCAGGGTCCACCGGACGGATGAAGCTTTCTTT. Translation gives CASRVHRTDEAFF.

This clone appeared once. CDR3 bases: TGCAGCGTTGTGAAAGGGGGGGACACAGATACGCAGTATTTT. Translation gives CSVVKGGDTDTQYF. The chain recombines TRBV29-1 with TRBJ2-3; maybe TRBD2 (7 bases). Trimming took off 4 bases at V and 2 bases at J, with 13 bases between the two ends. The germline CDR1 and CDR2 sequences are SQVTM and ANQGSEA. This CDR3 contains 14 residues.

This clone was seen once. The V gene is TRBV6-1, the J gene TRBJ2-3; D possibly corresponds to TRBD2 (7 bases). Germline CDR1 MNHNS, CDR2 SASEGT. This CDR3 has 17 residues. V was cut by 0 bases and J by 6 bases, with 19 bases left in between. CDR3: CASSEATAGRGTDTQYF. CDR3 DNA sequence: TGTGCCAGCAGTGAAGCGACTGCTGGGAGGGGGACGGATACGCAGTATTTT.

Here the CDR3 reads CASSLGDRGLEQYF. The CDR3 DNA reads as TGCGCCAGCAGCTTGGGGGACAGAGGCCTCGAGCAGTACTTC. V is TRBV5-1 and J is TRBJ2-7; 7 bases fit TRBD1. In germline, CDR1 is SGHRS, CDR2 YFSETQ. The CDR3 is 14 amino acids. The V and J ends lost 0 bases and 6 bases, in that order; junction bases with no gene match: 6.

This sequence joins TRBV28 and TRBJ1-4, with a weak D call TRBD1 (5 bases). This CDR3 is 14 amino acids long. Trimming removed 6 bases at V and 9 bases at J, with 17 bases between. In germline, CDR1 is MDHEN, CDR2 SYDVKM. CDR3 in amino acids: CASSPPSAGQKLFF. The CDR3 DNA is TGTGCCAGCAGCCCTCCGTCCGCAGGGCAAAAACTGTTTTTT.

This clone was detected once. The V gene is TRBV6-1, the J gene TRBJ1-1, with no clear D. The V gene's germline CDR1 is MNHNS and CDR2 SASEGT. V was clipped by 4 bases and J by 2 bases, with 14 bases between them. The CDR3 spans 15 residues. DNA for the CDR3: TGTGCCAGCAGTGCAATGAGTATCCTTAACACTGAAGCTTTCTTT. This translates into CASSAMSILNTEAFF.

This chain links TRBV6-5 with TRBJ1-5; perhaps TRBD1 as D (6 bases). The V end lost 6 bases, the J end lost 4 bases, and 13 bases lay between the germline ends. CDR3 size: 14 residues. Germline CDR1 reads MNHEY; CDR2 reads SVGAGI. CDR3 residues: CASSLQGGNQPQHF. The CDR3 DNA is TGTGCCAGCAGCCTACAGGGCGGAAATCAGCCCCAGCATTTT.

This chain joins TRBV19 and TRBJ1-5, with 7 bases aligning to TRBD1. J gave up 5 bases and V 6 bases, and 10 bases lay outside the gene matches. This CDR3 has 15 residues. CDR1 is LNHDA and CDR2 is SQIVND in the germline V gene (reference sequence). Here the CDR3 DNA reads TGTGCCAGTAGGTTAACAGGGGATGCCCATCAGCCCCAGCATTTT. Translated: CASRLTGDAHQPQHF.

This chain's CDR3 is CATSRGSGTSGYNEQFF. CDR3 nucleotide sequence: TGTGCCACCAGCAGAGGGTCTGGGACTAGCGGCTACAATGAGCAGTTCTTC. The chain is built from TRBV15 and TRBJ2-1, with 11 bases matching TRBD2. The germline CDR1 and CDR2 sequences are LNHNV and YYDKDF (reference sequence). CDR3 length: 17 residues. Trimming at V came to 1 base and at J to 3 bases, leaving 5 bases not matched to a gene.

The CDR3 DNA reads as TGTGCCAGCAGGCTGCCAGGGCGAGGAAACACCATATATTTT. Protein product: CASRLPGRGNTIYF. The chain carries TRBV2 and TRBJ1-3; perhaps TRBD1 as D (5 bases). Germline values: CDR1 SNHLY, CDR2 FYNNEI. V was shortened by 6 bases and J by 4 bases, with 13 bases between the two germline ends. This CDR3 spans 14 amino acids.

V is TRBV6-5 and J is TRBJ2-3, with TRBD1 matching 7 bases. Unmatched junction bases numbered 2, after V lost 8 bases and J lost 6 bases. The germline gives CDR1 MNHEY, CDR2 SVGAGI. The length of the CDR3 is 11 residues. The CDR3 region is CASLQGDTQYF. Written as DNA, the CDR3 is TGTGCCAGCCTACAGGGGGATACGCAGTATTTT.

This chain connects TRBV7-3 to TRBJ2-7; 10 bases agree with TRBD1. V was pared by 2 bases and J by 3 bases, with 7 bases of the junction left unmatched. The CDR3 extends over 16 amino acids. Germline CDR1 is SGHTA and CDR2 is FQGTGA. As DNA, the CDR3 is TGTGCCAGCAGCTTACCCCCGGGACAGGGGTTCTACGAGCAGTACTTC. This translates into CASSLPPGQGFYEQYF.

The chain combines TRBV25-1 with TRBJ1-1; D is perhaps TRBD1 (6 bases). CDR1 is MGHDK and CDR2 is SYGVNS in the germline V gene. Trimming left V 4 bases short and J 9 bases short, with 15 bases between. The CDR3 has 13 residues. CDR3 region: CASSGNHRAQAFF. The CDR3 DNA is TGTGCCAGCAGTGGAAACCACAGGGCCCAAGCTTTCTTT.

The CDR3 is CASSKQAPGETQYF. The CDR3 DNA follows: TGCGCCAGCAGTAAACAGGCCCCGGGAGAGACCCAGTACTTC. V and J are TRBV10-1 and TRBJ2-5; TRBD1 might be the D (5 bases). CDR1 is WNHNN and CDR2 is SYGVQD in the germline V gene (reference sequence). V was shortened by 5 bases and J by 4 bases, with 14 bases between the two germline ends. CDR3 size: 14 residues.